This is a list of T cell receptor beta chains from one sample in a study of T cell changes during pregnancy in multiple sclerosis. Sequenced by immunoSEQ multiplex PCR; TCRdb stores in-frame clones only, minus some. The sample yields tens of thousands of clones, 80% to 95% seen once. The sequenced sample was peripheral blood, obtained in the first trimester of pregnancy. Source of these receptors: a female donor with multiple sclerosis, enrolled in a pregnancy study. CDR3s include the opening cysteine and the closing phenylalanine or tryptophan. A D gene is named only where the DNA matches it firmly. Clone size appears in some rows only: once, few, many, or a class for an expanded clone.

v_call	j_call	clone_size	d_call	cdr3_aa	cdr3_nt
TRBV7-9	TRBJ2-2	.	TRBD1	CASSLKQGLPGELFF	TGTGCCAGCAGCCTGAAACAGGGGCTGCCCGGGGAGCTGTTTTTT
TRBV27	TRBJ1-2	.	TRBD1	CASSRQGGYYGYTF	TGTGCCAGCAGTCGACAGGGGGGATACTATGGCTACACCTTC
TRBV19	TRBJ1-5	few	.	CASSISNRVPNQPQHF	TGTGCCAGTAGTATCTCAAACAGGGTTCCCAATCAGCCCCAGCATTTT
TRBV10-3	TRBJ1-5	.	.	CAISDRGDQPQHF	TGTGCCATCAGTGACAGGGGAGATCAGCCCCAGCATTTT
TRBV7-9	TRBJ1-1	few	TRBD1	CASSSTGTGAFF	TGTGCCAGCAGCTCAACCGGGACAGGGGCTTTCTTT
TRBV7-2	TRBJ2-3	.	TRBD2	CASSPAGASTDTQYF	TGTGCCAGCAGCCCAGCGGGGGCAAGCACAGATACGCAGTATTTT
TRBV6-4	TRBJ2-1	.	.	CASSDGPGDHNEQFF	TGTGCCAGCAGTGACGGGCCAGGGGACCACAATGAGCAGTTCTTC
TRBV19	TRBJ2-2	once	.	CASSIILGELFF	TGTGCCAGTAGTATAATACTCGGGGAGCTGTTTTTT
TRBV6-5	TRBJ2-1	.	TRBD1	CASSPTRGSYNEQFF	TGTGCCAGCAGTCCTACCAGGGGGAGCTACAATGAGCAGTTCTTC
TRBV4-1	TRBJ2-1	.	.	CASSQVNNEQFF	TGCGCCAGCAGCCAAGTAAACAATGAGCAGTTCTTC
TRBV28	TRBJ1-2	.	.	CASSFEGRLTRGYTF	TGTGCCAGCAGTTTTGAGGGCAGGCTAACTAGGGGCTACACCTTC
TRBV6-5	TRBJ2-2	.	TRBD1	CASSSPGQGNTGELFF	TGTGCCAGCAGTTCACCGGGACAGGGGAACACCGGGGAGCTGTTTTTT
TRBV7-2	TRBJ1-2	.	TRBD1	CASSPGQPGDYGYTF	TGTGCCAGCAGCCCGGGACAGCCTGGGGACTATGGCTACACCTTC
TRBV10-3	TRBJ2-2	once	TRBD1	CAISETGATGELFF	TGTGCCATCAGTGAAACAGGGGCCACCGGGGAGCTGTTTTTT
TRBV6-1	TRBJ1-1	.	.	CASGRVRNTEAFF	TGTGCCAGTGGGCGTGTGAGGAACACTGAAGCTTTCTTT
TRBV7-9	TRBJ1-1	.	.	CASSSKKEGTEAFF	TGTGCCAGCAGTTCAAAAAAGGAGGGCACTGAAGCTTTCTTT
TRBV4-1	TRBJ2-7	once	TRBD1	CASSLNQGGQLSYEQYF	TGCGCCAGCAGCCTCAACCAAGGGGGCCAACTCTCCTACGAGCAGTACTTC